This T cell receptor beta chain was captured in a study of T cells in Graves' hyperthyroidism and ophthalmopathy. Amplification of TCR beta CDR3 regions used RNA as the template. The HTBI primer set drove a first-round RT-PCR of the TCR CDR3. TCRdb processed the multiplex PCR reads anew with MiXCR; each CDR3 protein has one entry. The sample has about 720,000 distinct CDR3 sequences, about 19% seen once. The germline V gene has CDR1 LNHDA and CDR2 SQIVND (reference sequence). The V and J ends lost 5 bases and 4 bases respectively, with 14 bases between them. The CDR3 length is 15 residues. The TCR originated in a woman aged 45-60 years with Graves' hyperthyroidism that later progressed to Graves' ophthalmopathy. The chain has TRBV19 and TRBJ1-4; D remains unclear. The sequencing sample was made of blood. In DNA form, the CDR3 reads TGTGCCAGTAGTCCTCTCCATACCTTTAATGAAAAACTGTTTTTT. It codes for CASSPLHTFNEKLFF.